A selection of T cell receptor beta chains follows, all from one sample in a study of beta chain features in type 1 diabetes. TCRdb's table, derived via immunoSEQ multiplex PCR, lists solely in-frame clones and lacks some. This repertoire shows 120,000 or so clones, around a sixth found once; its top ten account for roughly 2.6%. Sequencing was carried out using central memory CD4+ T cells from blood. The receptors come from a young man with type 1 diabetes. Both conserved end residues are part of each CDR3. D genes are given only for firm matches. Size is stated for part of the rows, as once, few or many counts, or as a class when the clone is expanded.

V gene	clone size	J gene	D gene	CDR3 DNA	CDR3 protein
TRBV15	.	TRBJ1-6	TRBD1	TGTGCCACCAGCAGGAACAAGGGACAGGGGAATTCACCCCTCCACTTT	CATSRNKGQGNSPLHF
TRBV2	few	TRBJ2-7	.	TGTGCCAGCAGTTCCCGGACCGGAAGCTCCTACGAGCAGTACTTC	CASSSRTGSSYEQYF
TRBV5-4	many	TRBJ2-3	.	TGTGCCAGCAGCGAGGACACAGATACGCAGTATTTT	CASSEDTDTQYF
TRBV4-2	few	TRBJ2-4	.	TGTGCCAGCAGCCCCGAACGGAGTGGTGAAAACATTCAGTACTTC	CASSPERSGENIQYF
TRBV2	few	TRBJ2-2	.	TGTGCCAGCAGTGAAGCAGGGAGCACCGGGGAGCTGTTTTTT	CASSEAGSTGELFF
TRBV2	.	TRBJ2-1	TRBD2	TGTGCCAGCAGGGGGTCTAGCGGGAGTTATCCCCATGAGCAGTTCTTC	CASRGSSGSYPHEQFF
TRBV7-6	.	TRBJ2-1	.	TGTGCCAGCAGAATCCTCCTTGATGGAAGCCCTAGGGAGGATGAGCAGTTCTTC	CASRILLDGSPREDEQFF
TRBV20-1	.	TRBJ1-6	.	TGCAGTGCTAGAGGGGTTGGGACCCTCCACTTT	CSARGVGTLHF
TRBV7-2	few	TRBJ2-2	TRBD1	TGTGCCAGCAGCTTGGACAGGGAAGGGGAGCTGTTTTTT	CASSLDREGELFF
TRBV4-2	few	TRBJ2-7	TRBD1	TGTGCCAGCAGCCAAGGGGGACAGGGATTGTACGAGCAGTACTTC	CASSQGGQGLYEQYF
TRBV5-1	.	TRBJ2-3	.	TGCGCCAGCACCGGACTGAGCACAGATACGCAGTATTTT	CASTGLSTDTQYF
TRBV30	.	TRBJ1-2	TRBD1	TGTGCCTGGAGGGGGGGGACAGGGGATGGCTACACCTTC	CAWRGGTGDGYTF
TRBV23-1	.	TRBJ2-1	.	TGCGCCAGCAGTCAAGCGGACGTCAATGAGCAGTTCTTC	CASSQADVNEQFF
TRBV7-2	few	TRBJ2-3	TRBD2	TGTGCCAGCAGCACCGGACTAGCGGGGGCAGATACGCAGTATTTT	CASSTGLAGADTQYF
TRBV7-2	few	TRBJ2-5	TRBD2	TGTGCCAGCAGCGTGAGACTAGCGGGATTGGAGACCCAGTACTTC	CASSVRLAGLETQYF
TRBV30	.	TRBJ1-4	.	TGTGCCTGGAGTGTATGGACAGCAGATAATGAAAAACTGTTTTTT	CAWSVWTADNEKLFF
TRBV11-2	many	TRBJ2-5	TRBD1	TGTGCCAGCAGCTTATCGTTGGGGACAGGAGAGCAAGAGACCCAGTACTTC	CASSLSLGTGEQETQYF
TRBV7-2	few	TRBJ2-5	TRBD2	TGTGCCAGCAACCGCGGGGGGGAGACCCAGTACTTC	CASNRGGETQYF
TRBV7-2	.	TRBJ2-7	TRBD1	TGTGCCAGCAGCTCAACCGGGACAGGGGGTTACGAGCAGTACTTC	CASSSTGTGGYEQYF
TRBV29-1	.	TRBJ2-3	TRBD1	TGCAGCGTCGCCATGACAGGGGGAGATACGCAGTATTTT	CSVAMTGGDTQYF
TRBV7-2	.	TRBJ2-4	TRBD1	TGTGCCAGCAGCAACGGACAGGAAGGCATTCAGTACTTC	CASSNGQEGIQYF
TRBV27	.	TRBJ2-1	TRBD2	TGTGCCAGCAGTCTAAGGTTCCTGGGACTAGCGGGAGGGTACAATGAGCAGTTCTTC	CASSLRFLGLAGGYNEQFF
TRBV14	many	TRBJ2-3	.	TGTGCCAGCAGCCAAGGGGGAACGCAGTATTTT	CASSQGGTQYF
TRBV5-1	.	TRBJ1-4	TRBD1	TGCGCCAGTCAACCCCAGGGGGCGAATGAAAAACTGTTTTTT	CASQPQGANEKLFF
TRBV2	few	TRBJ1-1	.	TGTGCCAGCACGACCGGCGCGGGGACTGAAGCTTTCTTT	CASTTGAGTEAFF
TRBV6-1	few	TRBJ2-5	.	TGTGCCAGCACTCCGAGGTACCAAGAGACCCAGTACTTC	CASTPRYQETQYF
TRBV7-3	.	TRBJ2-1	.	TGTGCCAGCAGCTCCCCGGGGAATGAGCAGTTCTTC	CASSSPGNEQFF
TRBV15	.	TRBJ2-5	.	TGTGCCACCAATAAACAGGGTCCCCAAGAGACCCAGTACTTC	CATNKQGPQETQYF
TRBV7-2	few	TRBJ1-1	.	TGTGCCAGCAGCCGTCCAGGGGACACTGAAGCTTTCTTT	CASSRPGDTEAFF
TRBV2	many	TRBJ2-1	TRBD2	TGTGCCAGCAGTCCACTAGCGGGAGGGTACAATGAGCAGTTCTTC	CASSPLAGGYNEQFF
TRBV6-1	few	TRBJ2-1	TRBD1	TGTGCCAGCAGTTTCGGACAGGACTACAATGAGCAGTTCTTC	CASSFGQDYNEQFF
TRBV29-1	few	TRBJ2-5	.	TGCAGCGTGGCCTCATCCCAAGAGACCCAGTACTTC	CSVASSQETQYF
TRBV7-2	.	TRBJ1-5	TRBD1	TGTGCCAGCAGCTCGCGACAGGGACATCAGCCCCAGCATTTT	CASSSRQGHQPQHF
TRBV7-2	few	TRBJ2-1	.	TGTGCCAGCAGCTTAATCGGCGGCCGGGCATTGATGTTCTTC	CASSLIGGRALMFF
TRBV15	.	TRBJ2-3	.	TGTGCCACCAGCCCAGACTCAATTACGCAGTATTTT	CATSPDSITQYF
TRBV4-1	.	TRBJ2-5	.	TGCGCCAGCAGCTCTACAGGGACTGAGACCCAGTACTTC	CASSSTGTETQYF
TRBV19	few	TRBJ1-2	TRBD1	TGTGCCAGTAGTTCCCTCGGACAGGCGCAGGGCTACACCTTC	CASSSLGQAQGYTF
TRBV28	.	TRBJ1-5	.	TGTGCCAGCAGTTTATTGGGGTTTCAGCCCCAGCATTTT	CASSLLGFQPQHF
TRBV7-7	.	TRBJ1-1	.	TGTGCTAGCAGCTTAGAGGGGGGGACTGAAGCTTTCTTT	CASSLEGGTEAFF
TRBV30	few	TRBJ2-1	TRBD2	TGTGCCTGGAGTAACACTGGACTAGCGGTGATAGCCTACAATGAGCAGTTCTTC	CAWSNTGLAVIAYNEQFF
TRBV7-2	few	TRBJ2-7	.	TGTGCCAGCAGCAGCCGTGGGGGCGGCCTAGCAAACGAGCAGTACTTC	CASSSRGGGLANEQYF
TRBV7-2	.	TRBJ2-7	TRBD2	TGTGCCAGCAGCCCGACTAGCGGGGACCTCTACGAGCAGTACTTC	CASSPTSGDLYEQYF
TRBV5-4	few	TRBJ2-3	.	TGTGCCAGCAGCTTGAAGCGCTTCACAGATACGCAGTATTTT	CASSLKRFTDTQYF
TRBV30	many	TRBJ2-5	.	TGTGCCTGGAGTGTACGGAACAGGGAGACCCAGTACTTC	CAWSVRNRETQYF
TRBV30	many	TRBJ2-1	.	TGTGCCTGGAGTGATAAGCTAGCGCGTCGGAATGAGCAGTTCTTC	CAWSDKLARRNEQFF
TRBV4-3	.	TRBJ1-2	.	TGCGCCAGCAGCCAAAGCCTCCAGGGGAACTATGGCTACACCTTC	CASSQSLQGNYGYTF
TRBV2	.	TRBJ2-3	.	TGTGCCAGCAGTGCTGGACAGTTCACAGATACGCAGTATTTT	CASSAGQFTDTQYF
TRBV5-1	few	TRBJ1-4	.	TGCGCCAGCAGAACGGCTGCAACTAATGAAAAACTGTTTTTT	CASRTAATNEKLFF
TRBV29-1	.	TRBJ2-6	.	TGCAGCGTGGCCCCTGAGGGCGGGGCCAACGTCCTGACTTTC	CSVAPEGGANVLTF
TRBV7-3	few	TRBJ2-5	.	TGTGCCAGCAGCAGACTAGTCGAAGAGACCCAGTACTTC	CASSRLVEETQYF
TRBV27	few	TRBJ1-1	.	TGTGCCAGCAGTCCCAGAGTAATAAACACTGAAGCTTTCTTT	CASSPRVINTEAFF
TRBV25-1	few	TRBJ2-7	.	TGTGCCAGCAGCCCCCGGAGGGGCGCCGGCTCCTACGAGCAGTACTTC	CASSPRRGAGSYEQYF
TRBV28	few	TRBJ1-2	TRBD1	TGTGCCAGCAGACTTGGACAGGAACTCTATGGCTACACCTTC	CASRLGQELYGYTF